The 30 T cell receptor beta chains listed next were all sequenced from one sample in a study of T-cell memory formation after mild COVID-19. Via MiXCR, TCRdb re-called the 5' RACE reads, giving one row per CDR3 protein. The table shows about 110,000 distinct CDR3 sequences, with around an eighth occurring only once. Sample: PBMCs or a T cell subset sorted from them (not recorded which). The source of these receptors is a man aged 18 to 29 who had mild COVID-19 (a few samples of this study predate the infection). Cell type and time point are not known.

This clonotype was found many times. V is TRBV4-1 and J is TRBJ2-3, with a possible D match to TRBD2 (6 bases). V lost 3 bases and J lost 0, with 13 bases in between. The CDR3 has 16 residues. Germline values: CDR1 MGHRA, CDR2 YSYEKL. The CDR3 reads CASSQGTSRSTDTQYF. In nucleotides, the CDR3 is TGCGCCAGCAGCCAGGGAACTAGCCGAAGCACAGATACGCAGTATTTT.

The V call is TRBV4-1, the J call TRBJ1-1, with a weak D call TRBD1 (5 bases). The CDR3 totals 14 residues. CDR1 is MGHRA, CDR2 YSYEKL, per germline. Trimming stripped 4 bases from V and 1 base from J, with 10 bases between. The CDR3 loop reads CASSPGPRNTEAFF. The CDR3 nucleotides read TGCGCCAGCAGCCCGGGACCGAGGAACACTGAAGCTTTCTTT.

This clonotype was detected ten times or more. The chain combines TRBV11-2 with TRBJ2-5; 12 bases are a match to TRBD2. This CDR3 has 14 amino acids. Germline V gene data show CDR1 as SGHAT and CDR2 as FQNNGV. The V and J ends lost 8 bases and 5 bases, in that order; junction bases with no gene match: 6. The CDR3 DNA reads as TGTGCCAGCTTCCCTAGCGGGGGGGTGGAGACCCAGTACTTC. Translation: CASFPSGGVETQYF.

This clonotype appeared many times. This chain links TRBV7-9 with TRBJ2-1; TRBD2 might be the D (7 bases). With 4 bases removed from V and 7 bases from J, the gap between germline ends came to 20 bases. CDR3 size: 16 residues. Germline CDR1 SEHNR, CDR2 FQNEAQ (reference sequence). The CDR3 nucleotides are TGTGCCAGCAGCTCGAGGGGGGGCCTCGGAGTTAATGAGCAGTTCTTC. Translation gives CASSSRGGLGVNEQFF.

The V call is TRBV6-5, the J call TRBJ2-5, with D perhaps assigned TRBD1 or TRBD2 (5 bases each). Trimming removed 5 bases at V and 9 bases at J, with 19 bases between. Germline CDR1 is MNHEY and CDR2 is SVGAGI. The CDR3 spans 14 residues. The chain's CDR3 is CASSVGDQRSAQYF. The CDR3, as DNA: TGTGCCAGCAGTGTAGGGGACCAACGCTCGGCCCAGTACTTC.

This clonotype was picked up a small number of times. The chain has TRBV12-5 and TRBJ1-5; 10 bases fit TRBD1. This CDR3 is built from 19 residues. Germline lookup yields CDR1 LGHNT and CDR2 FRNRAP. With 0 bases clipped from V and 0 bases from J, the junction kept 8 bases outside the gene matches. The CDR3 sequence is CASGLVPRDRGHSNQPQHF. The DNA for the CDR3 is TGTGCTAGTGGTTTGGTACCGAGGGACAGGGGACATAGCAATCAGCCCCAGCATTTT.

The table lists this clonotype with a few counts. The rearrangement links TRBV2 to TRBJ1-5, with 9 bases identical to TRBD1. Trimming at V came to 10 bases and at J to 6 bases, leaving 4 bases not matched to a gene. This CDR3 region has 12 residues. In germline, CDR1 is SNHLY, CDR2 FYNNEI. Written as DNA, the CDR3 is TGTGCCACGGGACAGGGAGGTCAGCCCCAGCATTTT. It specifies CATGQGGQPQHF.

This clonotype was seen only a few times. The chain carries TRBV28 and TRBJ2-7, with unresolved D. The CDR3 has 13 residues. V was shortened by 2 bases and J by 4 bases, with 9 bases between the two germline ends. CDR1 is MDHEN, CDR2 SYDVKM, per germline. The CDR3 region has the DNA TGTGCCAGCAGTTTAGAGAACCTATACGAGCAGTACTTC. The encoded protein is CASSLENLYEQYF.

V gene TRBV10-2 combines with J gene TRBJ2-7; weak D call: TRBD2 (5 bases). CDR1 WSHSY and CDR2 SAAADI come from the germline V gene. The V end was cut by 0 bases, the J end by 6 bases, with 9 bases between. The CDR3 loop spans 13 amino acids. DNA for the CDR3: TGCGCCAGCAGTGAGTCCGGCGGGCTCGAGCAGTACTTC. It translates to CASSESGGLEQYF.

The chain is built from TRBV29-1 and TRBJ2-7, with D perhaps given as TRBD1 or TRBD2 (6 bases each). V was clipped by 4 bases and J by 1 base, with 17 bases between them. The germline V gene has CDR1 SQVTM and CDR2 ANQGSEA. The CDR3 length is 15 residues. The CDR3 coding sequence is TGCAGCGTTGGGGGTTCGGGGGACATTTCCTACGAGCAGTACTTC. It is translated as CSVGGSGDISYEQYF.

This clonotype was found a few times. This chain joins TRBV6-2 or TRBV6-3 and TRBJ1-2; possible D gene TRBD1, 5 bases. Per germline, CDR1 MNHEY and CDR2 SVGEGT. The CDR3 extends over 14 amino acids. V lost 8 bases to trimming and J lost 3 bases, with 16 bases between them. The CDR3 coding sequence is TGTGCCAGCGGAGTTGAGGGGTTCTACTATGGCTACACCTTC. This encodes CASGVEGFYYGYTF.

This clonotype has just a few counts. This chain uses TRBV11-2 with TRBJ2-2; D ambiguous. Between the trimmed V and J ends, which lost 5 bases and 5 bases, there was a span of 12 bases. The CDR3 is 14 residues long. The germline CDR1 and CDR2 sequences are SGHAT and FQNNGV. The CDR3 DNA follows: TGTGCCAGCAGCGCGGACGCAGGAACCGGGGAGCTGTTTTTT. It codes for CASSADAGTGELFF.

This clonotype was observed once. The chain uses TRBV7-7 and TRBJ2-5; no clear D. V lost 5 bases and J 5 bases, leaving 15 bases between the germline ends. Germline assignment: CDR1 SSHAT and CDR2 FNYEAQ (reference sequence). CDR3 length: 14 residues. The CDR3 DNA reads as TGTGCCAGCAGCAAACAAAAACTCTGGGAGACCCAGTACTTC. Translation: CASSKQKLWETQYF.

The rearrangement uses TRBV7-8 and TRBJ1-2; no firm D call. This CDR3 comprises 14 residues. V dropped 5 bases and J dropped 8 bases, with 18 bases sitting between them. In germline, CDR1 is SGHVS, CDR2 FQNEAQ. The CDR3, as DNA: TGTGCCAGCAGCACCCCGACACGGGCCGGAGGCTACACCTTC. Encoded protein: CASSTPTRAGGYTF. Using reference TRBV7-8 and TRBJ1-2 for the parts outside the CDR3, the full variable domain is GAGVSQSPRYKVAKRGQDVALRCDPISGHVSLFWYQQALGQGPEFLTYFQNEAQLDKSGLPSDRFFAERPEGSVSTLKIQRTQQEDSAVYLCASSTPTRAGGYTFGSGTRLTVV.

V usage is TRBV9 and J usage is TRBJ1-1; 8 positions match TRBD1. The CDR3 totals 15 residues. The trim removed 0 bases at V and 5 bases at J, leaving 6 bases unmatched. Germline lookup yields CDR1 SGDLS and CDR2 YYNGEE. CDR3 bases: TGTGCCAGCAGCGTAGCAGGGGGCTACCAGACTGAAGCTTTCTTT. It is translated as CASSVAGGYQTEAFF.

This clonotype was detected only a few times. V usage is TRBV2 and J usage is TRBJ2-7, with 9 bases lining up with TRBD1. Germline values: CDR1 SNHLY, CDR2 FYNNEI. V shed 3 bases, J shed 0 bases, and the junction held 6 bases outside the gene matches. The CDR3 consists of 16 residues. CDR3 amino acids: CASSDPGTGHSYEQYF. CDR3 nucleotides: TGTGCCAGCAGTGATCCGGGGACAGGGCACTCCTACGAGCAGTACTTC.

V gene TRBV7-9 combines with J gene TRBJ1-2; D call uncertain. This CDR3 is 16 amino acids long. V lost 1 base, J lost 0 bases, and 12 bases lay in between. Germline V gene sequence: CDR1 SEHNR, CDR2 FQNEAQ (reference sequence). The CDR3 protein is CASSLGVSSTNYGYTF. The CDR3, as DNA: TGTGCCAGCAGCTTAGGAGTTTCATCTACTAACTATGGCTACACCTTC. Looking up the rest from reference TRBV7-9 and TRBJ1-2 gives the full variable domain: DTGVSQNPRHKITKRGQNVTFRCDPISEHNRLYWYRQTLGQGPEFLTYFQNEAQLEKSRLLSDRFSAERPKGSFSTLEIQRTEQGDSAMYLCASSLGVSSTNYGYTFGSGTRLTVV.

V and J are TRBV4-1 and TRBJ2-3; 9 bases agree with TRBD1. Germline lookup yields CDR1 MGHRA and CDR2 YSYEKL. The junction had 3 bases not matched to a gene; V was cut back by 2 bases and J by 0 bases. There are 16 residues in the CDR3. CDR3 region: CASSQRTGASTDTQYF. In DNA, the CDR3 is TGCGCCAGCAGCCAAAGGACAGGGGCTAGCACAGATACGCAGTATTTT.

The chain couples TRBV5-4 to TRBJ2-7; possible D gene TRBD1, 6 bases. CDR1 is SGHNT, CDR2 YYREEE, per germline (reference sequence). The V and J ends lost 4 bases and 0 bases respectively, with 11 bases between them. The CDR3 totals 14 residues. In nucleotides, the CDR3 is TGTGCCAGCAGCGCTCGGGACAACTCCTACGAGCAGTACGTC. This gives the protein CASSARDNSYEQYV.

The genes are TRBV4-3 and TRBJ2-3; the D is unclear. The CDR3 extends over 15 amino acids. CDR1 and CDR2 (germline): LGHNA, YSLEER. V lost 1 base to trimming and J lost 1 base, with 9 bases between them. CDR3 DNA: TGCGCCAGCAGCCAAGGCCTGGAAGGCACAGATACGCAGTATTTT. This sequence encodes CASSQGLEGTDTQYF.

The V call is TRBV6-5, the J call TRBJ1-4; D not resolved. CDR3 size: 15 residues. Trimming left V 6 bases short and J 0 bases short, with 11 bases between. The germline CDR1 and CDR2 sequences are MNHEY and SVGAGI. This CDR3 reads CASSPVGATNEKLFF. The CDR3 DNA reads TGTGCCAGCAGCCCCGTAGGAGCAACTAATGAAAAACTGTTTTTT.

The chain uses TRBV5-1 and TRBJ2-7, with 10 bases identical to TRBD1. The CDR3 spans 16 residues. Germline CDR1 reads SGHRS; CDR2 reads YFSETQ. V shed 1 base, J shed 3 bases, and the junction held 7 bases outside the gene matches. The CDR3 region has the DNA TGCGCCAGCAGCTTGAACCGGGACAGGGGCGGCTACGAGCAGTACTTC. Protein: CASSLNRDRGGYEQYF.

This clonotype occurred a few times. This chain connects TRBV7-3 to TRBJ2-1; TRBD2 is a possible D gene (7 bases). Germline CDR1 is SGHTA and CDR2 is FQGTGA. Trimming pared 5 bases from V and 4 bases from J, leaving 15 bases between. This CDR3 is built from 15 residues. The chain's CDR3 is CASSPEGGGYNEQFF. CDR3 bases: TGTGCCAGCAGCCCAGAAGGGGGGGGGTACAATGAGCAGTTCTTC.

The rearrangement uses TRBV12-5 and TRBJ1-5; 7 nucleotides align to TRBD1. The germline gives CDR1 LGHNT, CDR2 FRNRAP. The ends lost 6 bases at V and 5 bases at J; junction bases unmatched: 7. The CDR3 has 14 residues. The CDR3 reads CASGAGQADQPQHF. The CDR3 DNA reads as TGTGCTAGTGGCGCTGGACAGGCTGATCAGCCCCAGCATTTT.

The chain carries TRBV4-1 and TRBJ2-5; 9 positions agree with TRBD1. Germline-derived CDR1 and CDR2 are MGHRA and YSYEKL. Unmatched junction bases numbered 5, after V lost 4 bases and J lost 2 bases. The CDR3 contains 15 residues. The CDR3 coding sequence is TGCGCCAGCAGCCCAGGACAGGGGATACAAGAGACCCAGTACTTC. Translation: CASSPGQGIQETQYF.

In this sample, this clonotype turned up many times. The CDR3 DNA is TGCGCCAGCAGCACAGGGACAGCCGATCTTCCAGAGACCCAGTACTTC. This encodes CASSTGTADLPETQYF. The rearrangement links TRBV5-1 to TRBJ2-5, with TRBD1 matching over 7 bases. The CDR3 is 16 residues long. With V trimmed by 4 bases and J by 4 bases, 13 bases remained unmatched. Germline loops: CDR1 SGHRS, CDR2 YFSETQ.

This clonotype has only a few counts. The chain uses TRBV29-1 and TRBJ1-2; D uncertain. Per germline, CDR1 SQVTM and CDR2 ANQGSEA. The length of the CDR3 is 10 residues. V dropped 6 bases and J dropped 7 bases, with 9 bases sitting between them. The CDR3 DNA follows: TGCAGCGTCAGAGACGGTGGCTACACCTTC. As protein: CSVRDGGYTF.

This chain joins TRBV7-6 and TRBJ2-6; no clear D gene. CDR1 is SGHVS, CDR2 FNYEAQ, per germline. This CDR3 region has 15 residues. The V end lost 5 bases, the J end lost 0 bases, and 8 bases lay between the germline ends. The CDR3 loop reads CASSNSASGANVLTF. The CDR3 nucleotides read TGTGCCAGCAGCAATTCAGCCTCTGGGGCCAACGTCCTGACTTTC.

The CDR3 sequence: CASSSRDRGSLGTDTQYF. CDR3 bases: TGTGCCAGCAGCTCCCGGGACAGGGGTTCTCTTGGCACAGATACGCAGTATTTT. The chain couples TRBV7-9 to TRBJ2-3; 10 positions agree with TRBD1. Germline CDR1 is SEHNR and CDR2 is FQNEAQ (reference sequence). After removal of 4 bases from V and 1 base from J, the junction contained 11 bases not matched to a gene. The CDR3 covers 18 residues.

The chain links TRBV4-2 to TRBJ2-7, with D perhaps matching TRBD1 (5 bases). V shed 1 base and J shed 7 bases, with 5 bases lying between them. CDR1 and CDR2 (germline): LGHNA, YNFKEQ. The length of the CDR3 is 11 residues. This CDR3 is CASSQGQEQYF. In DNA, the CDR3 is TGTGCCAGCAGCCAAGGACAGGAGCAGTACTTC.